The 18 T cell receptor beta chains below come from one sample, sequenced in a study of blood T cell repertoires in COVID-19. Method: immunoSEQ multiplex PCR; TCRdb's copy keeps in-frame clones and lacks some. The data hold hundreds of thousands of clones, with 80% observed a single time. Sequencing input: PBMCs or T cells enriched from blood (not recorded which). The receptors stem from a man aged 25 to 40 with acute COVID-19.

The gene calls are TRBV29-1 and TRBJ2-7; 7 bases are shared with TRBD1. The V gene end was trimmed by 0 bases and the J gene end by 6 bases; junction bases not matched to a gene: 5. Germline values: CDR1 SQVTM, CDR2 ANQGSEA. The CDR3 sequence is 13 residues long. The CDR3 nucleotides read TGCAGCGTTGAAGATCTGACAGGGCCCGAGCAGTACTTC. Protein: CSVEDLTGPEQYF.

The rearrangement joins TRBV6-5 to TRBJ2-2, with 13 bases aligning to TRBD2. CDR1 and CDR2 (germline): MNHEY, SVGAGI. The CDR3 has 15 amino acids. V shed 10 bases, J shed 7 bases, and the junction held 9 bases outside the gene matches. CDR3 loop: CATCIGTSGDGELFF. CDR3 coding DNA: TGTGCCACCTGCATCGGGACTAGCGGGGACGGGGAGCTGTTTTTT.

This chain links TRBV6-5 with TRBJ1-3; perhaps TRBD1 as D (5 bases). This CDR3 has 15 amino acids. The germline V and J ends were trimmed by 6 bases and 2 bases, with 14 bases remaining between them. The germline V gene encodes CDR1 MNHEY and CDR2 SVGAGI. Here the CDR3 reads CASSLPGLTGNTIYF. In DNA form, the CDR3 reads TGTGCCAGCAGCTTACCGGGACTCACTGGAAACACCATATATTTT.

This rearrangement joins TRBV5-6 to TRBJ1-5; no clear D gene. The germline V and J ends were trimmed by 2 bases and 0 bases, with 9 bases remaining between them. CDR1 and CDR2 from the germline V gene are SGHDT and YYEEEE. This CDR3 is built from 15 residues. This CDR3 is CASSFGPNSNQPQHF. The CDR3 region has the DNA TGTGCCAGCAGCTTCGGTCCAAATAGCAATCAGCCCCAGCATTTT.

The chain uses TRBV6-5 and TRBJ2-7; tentative D call: TRBD1 (6 bases). The germline V gene has CDR1 MNHEY and CDR2 SVGAGI. Trimming cost V 8 bases and J 0 bases, with 14 bases left between them. This CDR3 spans 14 amino acids. CDR3 region: CASRDRSYSYEQYF. For the CDR3, the DNA is TGTGCCAGCCGCGACAGGTCCTACTCCTACGAGCAGTACTTC.

CDR3 protein: CASSVDHRYNYGYTF. CDR3 DNA sequence: TGTGCCAGCAGCGTAGATCACAGATATAACTATGGCTACACCTTC. The chain is built from TRBV9 and TRBJ1-2; D is unresolved. This CDR3 region has 15 residues. CDR1 and CDR2 from the germline V gene are SGDLS and YYNGEE. Trimming removed 0 bases from V and 1 base from J, with 10 bases in between.

The chain employs TRBV14 and TRBJ1-1; the D gene is possibly TRBD1 (5 bases). Germline assignment: CDR1 SGHDN and CDR2 FVKESK. The CDR3 is made up of 15 amino acids. V lost 1 base and J lost 0, with 9 bases in between. CDR3 in DNA: TGTGCCAGCAGCCAAGTTGGGGGGGTGAACACTGAAGCTTTCTTT. Amino acid sequence: CASSQVGGVNTEAFF. Variable domain in full (rest from reference TRBV14 and TRBJ1-1): EAGVTQFPSHSVIEKGQTVTLRCDPISGHDNLYWYRRVMGKEIKFLLHFVKESKQDESGMPNNRFLAERTGGTYSTLKVQPAELEDSGVYFCASSQVGGVNTEAFFGQGTRLTVV.

The chain carries TRBV7-3 and TRBJ1-6; maybe TRBD1 (5 bases). There are 14 residues in the CDR3. Trimming pared 3 bases from V and 6 bases from J, leaving 9 bases between. Germline V gene data show CDR1 as SGHTA and CDR2 as FQGTGA. In DNA, the CDR3 is TGTGCCAGCAGCTTCGACAGTCGTAATTCACCCCTCCACTTT. Translated: CASSFDSRNSPLHF.

This clone was seen a single time. V usage is TRBV29-1 and J usage is TRBJ1-5; TRBD1 might be the D (6 bases). Germline V gene data show CDR1 as SQVTM and CDR2 as ANQGSEA. V lost 5 bases and J 3 bases, leaving 11 bases between the germline ends. There are 13 residues in the CDR3. CDR3 region: CSVQGPSNQPQHF. The DNA of the CDR3 is TGCAGCGTTCAGGGGCCCTCCAATCAGCCCCAGCATTTT.

The rearrangement uses TRBV12-3 or TRBV12-4 and TRBJ2-5, with unresolved D. The CDR3 has 11 residues. The germline V and J ends were trimmed by 2 bases and 5 bases, with 3 bases remaining between them. The DNA of the CDR3 is TGTGCCAGCAGTTTACTTGAGACCCAGTACTTC. Its protein product is CASSLLETQYF.

This chain links TRBV12-3 or TRBV12-4 with TRBJ1-4; no firm D call. This CDR3 region has 13 residues. The V end was cut by 6 bases, the J end by 3 bases, with 8 bases between. CDR3 protein: CASSPPANEKLFF. CDR3 bases: TGTGCCAGCAGCCCACCAGCTAATGAAAAACTGTTTTTT.

This chain links TRBV5-3 with TRBJ2-7, with D perhaps matching TRBD1 (5 bases). TRBV5-3 qualifies as an ORF whose function is uncertain. The CDR3 has 14 amino acids. V lost 4 bases and J 5 bases, leaving 16 bases between the germline ends. This CDR3 is CARSRIVQAHEQYF. The CDR3 coding sequence is TGTGCCAGAAGCCGCATAGTACAGGCCCACGAGCAGTACTTC.

The chain recombines TRBV6-5 with TRBJ2-7; TRBD2 aligns across 7 bases. Germline V CDR1 and CDR2: MNHEY, SVGAGI. V trimming: 4 bases; J trimming: 7 bases; junction bases outside the gene matches: 13. The CDR3 covers 15 residues. The CDR3 loop reads CASSSPGLGGGEQYF. The CDR3 bases are TGTGCCAGCAGTTCTCCGGGTCTGGGGGGAGGGGAGCAGTACTTC.

This sequence joins TRBV10-1 and TRBJ2-1; 14 bases fit TRBD2. Germline CDR1 is WNHNN and CDR2 is SYGVQD (reference sequence). The V gene end was trimmed by 6 bases and the J gene end by 8 bases; junction bases not matched to a gene: 6. This CDR3 is built from 15 residues. The CDR3 here is CASSRLAGGPDEQFF. In DNA, the CDR3 is TGCGCCAGCAGCCGACTAGCGGGGGGGCCTGATGAGCAGTTCTTC.

The chain joins TRBV2 to TRBJ1-2; weak D call: TRBD1 (5 bases). Per the germline V gene, CDR1 is SNHLY and CDR2 is FYNNEI. V dropped 6 bases and J dropped 13 bases, with 24 bases sitting between them. The CDR3 totals 14 residues. The CDR3 DNA follows: TGTGCCAGCAGGACCAAAACTACGAACGGGCAGGGCACCTTC. Residues: CASRTKTTNGQGTF.

This chain connects TRBV30 to TRBJ2-1; 10 bases map to TRBD1. CDR3 length equals 12 residues. Germline assignment: CDR1 GTSNPN and CDR2 SVGIG (reference sequence). The CDR3 loop reads CAWDRGPGEQFF. In DNA form, the CDR3 reads TGTGCTTGGGACAGGGGCCCCGGTGAGCAGTTCTTC.

This chain connects TRBV6-5 to TRBJ1-1, with TRBD1 matching 9 bases. CDR3 length equals 14 residues. From germline, CDR1 is MNHEY and CDR2 SVGAGI. The trim removed 0 bases at V and 11 bases at J, leaving 7 bases unmatched. Here the CDR3 DNA reads TGTGCCAGCAGTTACTCGATTCGGGACAGGGCGGCTTTCTTT. Translation: CASSYSIRDRAAFF.

This chain connects TRBV7-6 to TRBJ1-1, with 9 bases fitting TRBD1. Per germline, CDR1 SGHVS and CDR2 FNYEAQ. J lost 4 bases, V lost 1 base, and 7 bases had no gene match. The CDR3 covers 16 residues. CDR3 protein: CASSLGAGTGSTEAFF. DNA of the CDR3: TGTGCCAGCAGCTTAGGAGCAGGGACAGGGTCCACTGAAGCTTTCTTT.